These 21 T cell receptor beta chains came from one sample sequenced in a study of regulatory T cells. Study results and caveats: Hydrophobic residues at CDR3 positions 6 and 7 were enriched in conventional CD4+ T cells of CD3G-deficient patients.

The primer mix had 52 TRBV and 13 TRBJ primers. Repertoires were generated with immunoSEQ multiplex PCR, while TCRdb's copy carries only in-frame clones and drops some. The sample has over 20,000 clones; roughly 84% are singletons. Antigen specificity for these receptors is unknown. The sequenced sample was conventional CD4+ T cells sorted from blood. The receptor source for this set is a child younger than 18 with CD3G deficiency.

The chain is built from TRBV18 and TRBJ2-5; D possibly corresponds to TRBD1 (5 bases). This CDR3 has 13 residues. Per the germline V gene, CDR1 is KGHSH and CDR2 is LQKENI. V was trimmed by 3 bases and J by 4 bases, leaving 9 bases between them. This CDR3 is CASSPTVRETQYF. CDR3 DNA: TGTGCCAGCTCACCGACAGTACGAGAGACCCAGTACTTC.

The CDR3 DNA reads TGCGCCAGCAGCTTAAGCAGGTCTAGCACAGATACGCAGTATTTT. This sequence encodes CASSLSRSSTDTQYF. The rearrangement links TRBV5-1 to TRBJ2-3; D is undetermined. Trimming took off 2 bases at V and 0 bases at J, with 10 bases between the two ends. The CDR3 is 15 amino acids. From germline, CDR1 is SGHRS and CDR2 YFSETQ.

The count of this clone is one. CDR3 loop: CASSFSAGFANTGELFF. The CDR3 DNA is TGCGCCAGCAGCTTTTCAGCGGGGTTCGCGAACACCGGGGAGCTGTTTTTT. This chain uses TRBV5-1 with TRBJ2-2; 7 bases line up with TRBD2. Germline V CDR1 and CDR2: SGHRS, YFSETQ. The CDR3 totals 17 residues. J lost 0 bases, V lost 2 bases, and 7 bases had no gene match.

This chain links TRBV28 with TRBJ1-2, with TRBD1 matching over 11 bases. The CDR3 runs to 15 residues. Germline loops: CDR1 MDHEN, CDR2 SYDVKM. The V gene end was trimmed by 4 bases and the J gene end by 6 bases; junction bases not matched to a gene: 7. The CDR3 spells CASSWTGGYPDGYTF. CDR3 coding DNA: TGTGCCAGCAGTTGGACAGGGGGCTACCCTGATGGCTACACCTTC.

This chain uses TRBV28 with TRBJ2-1; 12 bases map to TRBD2. Germline CDR1 reads MDHEN; CDR2 reads SYDVKM. V lost 6 bases, J lost 9 bases, and 6 bases stayed unmatched. The CDR3 is 14 amino acids. The CDR3 nucleotides are TGTGCCAGCAGACCTAGCGGGAGGGCCCCTGAGCAGTTCTTC. Encoded protein: CASRPSGRAPEQFF.

The chain carries TRBV28 and TRBJ2-7; 9 nucleotides match TRBD2. Germline CDR1 reads MDHEN; CDR2 reads SYDVKM. The CDR3 sequence is 13 residues long. The ends lost 9 bases at V and 6 bases at J; junction bases unmatched: 9. The CDR3, as DNA: TGTGCCAGTGCCGGGACTAGCACCGGCGAGCAGTACTTC. Encoded protein: CASAGTSTGEQYF.

This sequence joins TRBV6-1 and TRBJ2-7, with TRBD2 matching over 7 bases. Trimming at V came to 7 bases and at J to 3 bases, leaving 6 bases not matched to a gene. The germline V gene encodes CDR1 MNHNS and CDR2 SASEGT. This CDR3 region has 13 residues. The CDR3, as DNA: TGTGCCAGCAACCCGGGACTAAGCTACGAGCAGTACTTC. This gives the protein CASNPGLSYEQYF.

With regard to this clone: At one end the junction does not follow the germline gene, possibly because of a read error. This chain links TRBV7-8 with TRBJ2-7, with 8 bases lining up with TRBD2. This CDR3 comprises 16 residues. CDR1 and CDR2 from the germline V gene are SGHVS and FQNEAQ. The CDR3 sequence is CVSSLVSAGGSYEQYF. CDR3 sequence (DNA): TGTGTCAGCAGCTTAGTAAGTGCGGGAGGCTCCTACGAGCAGTACTTC.

This rearrangement joins TRBV11-2 to TRBJ2-7; D gene ambiguous. CDR1 and CDR2 from the germline V gene are SGHAT and FQNNGV. Trimming stripped 5 bases from V and 6 bases from J, with 14 bases between. The CDR3 runs 13 residues. For the CDR3, the DNA is TGTGCCAGCAGCCCTATAGTGGGCGGCGAGCAGTACTTC. This translates into CASSPIVGGEQYF.

The chain employs TRBV7-9 and TRBJ1-4; no clear D. The V gene lost 1 base and the J gene lost 7 bases, with 16 bases spanning the gap. The CDR3 loop spans 16 amino acids. Looked up from germline, CDR1 is SEHNR and CDR2 is FQNEAQ (reference sequence). The CDR3 region has the DNA TGTGCCAGCAGCTTAGATCAAGGGCCGCGTGGTGAAAAACTGTTTTTT. Translating gives CASSLDQGPRGEKLFF. Full variable domain (outside the CDR3, taken from reference TRBV7-9 and TRBJ1-4): DTGVSQNPRHKITKRGQNVTFRCDPISEHNRLYWYRQTLGQGPEFLTYFQNEAQLEKSRLLSDRFSAERPKGSFSTLEIQRTEQGDSAMYLCASSLDQGPRGEKLFFGSGTQLSVL.

The chain uses TRBV5-1 and TRBJ2-3; possibly TRBD1 for D (5 bases). The CDR3 has 16 amino acids. Trimming took 0 bases from V and 4 from J, leaving 15 bases between them. Germline lookup yields CDR1 SGHRS and CDR2 YFSETQ. The CDR3 DNA reads TGCGCCAGCAGCTTGGGGCAGGGCGTCTCCGCAGATACGCAGTATTTT. It specifies CASSLGQGVSADTQYF.

This chain uses TRBV28 with TRBJ2-1; 10 nucleotides match TRBD2. Trimming at V came to 5 bases and at J to 6 bases, leaving 10 bases not matched to a gene. The CDR3 runs 16 residues. Germline values: CDR1 MDHEN, CDR2 SYDVKM. CDR3 region: CASSGAGGREGNEQFF. CDR3 DNA: TGTGCCAGCAGTGGAGCGGGAGGGCGAGAGGGCAATGAGCAGTTCTTC.

V usage is TRBV6-1 and J usage is TRBJ2-7, with D possibly TRBD2 on 6 matching bases. The germline CDR1 and CDR2 sequences are MNHNS and SASEGT. The CDR3 is made up of 13 amino acids. V shed 7 bases and J shed 3 bases, with 13 bases lying between them. CDR3 nucleotides: TGTGCCAGCACCGGTGTCGGGGGCTACGAGCAGTACTTC. Its translation: CASTGVGGYEQYF.

Note on this clone: One junction end does not reproduce the germline sequence, and a read error may be involved. The chain joins TRBV6-1 to TRBJ2-4, with TRBD2 identical over 7 bases. Germline CDR1 reads MNHNS; CDR2 reads SASEGT. The CDR3 has 16 residues. CDR3 in DNA: TGTGCCAGCACTGAAGGAGCGGGGATAGCCAAAAACATTCAGTACTTC. This gives the protein CASTEGAGIAKNIQYF.

This clone has just one count. The rearrangement links TRBV28 to TRBJ1-1; D remains ambiguous. The germline V gene encodes CDR1 MDHEN and CDR2 SYDVKM. This CDR3 comprises 15 residues. The V and J ends lost 6 bases and 1 base respectively, with 15 bases between them. The CDR3 nucleotides are TGTGCCAGCAGCCTGATGGGATTTGGGAACACTGAAGCTTTCTTT. It codes for CASSLMGFGNTEAFF. Filled out from reference TRBV28 and TRBJ1-1, the complete variable domain reads DVKVTQSSRYLVKRTGEKVFLECVQDMDHENMFWYRQDPGLGLRLIYFSYDVKMKEKGDIPEGYSVSREKKERFSLILESASTNQTSMYLCASSLMGFGNTEAFFGQGTRLTVV.

This chain connects TRBV7-5 to TRBJ2-7; TRBD2 is the table's D call and was not checked against the DNA. TRBV7-5 is reported as a pseudogene. The CDR3 consists of 14 residues. CDR3 protein: CARSLGCGLYEQYF. Written as DNA, the CDR3 is TGTGCCAGAAGCTTAGGGTGCGGCCTGTACGAGCAGTACTTC.

The chain couples TRBV7-9 to TRBJ2-3; 9 bases line up with TRBD1. The CDR3 sequence is 15 residues long. Germline lookup yields CDR1 SEHNR and CDR2 FQNEAQ (reference sequence). J gave up 3 bases and V 4 bases, and 5 bases lay outside the gene matches. The CDR3 loop reads CASSWGQGETDTQYF. CDR3 sequence (DNA): TGTGCCAGCAGCTGGGGACAGGGAGAGACAGATACGCAGTATTTT.

This clone was observed a single time. The J gene is TRBJ1-1, the V gene TRBV5-1, with D possibly TRBD1 on 6 matching bases. This CDR3 is 12 amino acids long. The germline V and J ends were trimmed by 4 bases and 12 bases, with 16 bases remaining between them. The germline CDR1 and CDR2 sequences are SGHRS and YFSETQ. DNA of the CDR3: TGCGCCAGCAGCGAACCGGGACAAGTATCTTTCTTT. This sequence encodes CASSEPGQVSFF.

V is TRBV6-6 and J is TRBJ2-7, with 8 bases that match TRBD2. The CDR3 sequence is 14 residues long. Germline loops: CDR1 MNHNY, CDR2 SVGAGI (reference sequence). Unmatched junction bases numbered 7, after V lost 2 bases and J lost 7 bases. The CDR3 DNA reads as TGTGCCAGCAGTTACGGAGCGGGAGCTAATGAGCAGTACTTC. Amino acid sequence: CASSYGAGANEQYF.

This chain joins TRBV28 and TRBJ1-5; D is undetermined. The CDR3 loop spans 16 amino acids. Germline CDR1 MDHEN, CDR2 SYDVKM. V lost 5 bases and J 5 bases, leaving 19 bases between the germline ends. Here the CDR3 DNA reads TGTGCCAGCAGTCCCCGGAAGGGCAGGCTGGATCAGCCCCAGCATTTT. Its translation is CASSPRKGRLDQPQHF.

V is TRBV7-2 and J is TRBJ1-2, with a tentative D call TRBD1 (5 bases). Germline-derived CDR1 and CDR2 are SGHTA and FQGNSA. The CDR3 has 14 amino acids. V lost 1 base, J lost 7 bases, and 13 bases lay in between. The CDR3 reads CASSLVKGLGGYTF. The CDR3 coding sequence is TGTGCCAGCAGCTTAGTGAAGGGGCTCGGTGGCTACACCTTC.